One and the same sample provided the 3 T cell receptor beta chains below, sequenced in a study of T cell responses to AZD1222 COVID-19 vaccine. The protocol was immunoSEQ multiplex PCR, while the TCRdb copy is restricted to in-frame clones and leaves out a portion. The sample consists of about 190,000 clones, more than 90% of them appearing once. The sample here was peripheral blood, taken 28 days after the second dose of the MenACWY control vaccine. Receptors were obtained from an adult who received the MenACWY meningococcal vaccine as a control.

The CDR3 loop is CATRGVGTENTEAFF. CDR3 DNA sequence: TGTGCCACCAGGGGCGTCGGGACAGAGAACACTGAAGCTTTCTTT. This chain uses TRBV24-1 with TRBJ1-1, with 7 bases matching TRBD1. V was pared by 7 bases and J by 1 base, with 8 bases of the junction left unmatched. The CDR3 consists of 15 residues. Germline V gene sequence: CDR1 KGHDR, CDR2 SFDVKD.

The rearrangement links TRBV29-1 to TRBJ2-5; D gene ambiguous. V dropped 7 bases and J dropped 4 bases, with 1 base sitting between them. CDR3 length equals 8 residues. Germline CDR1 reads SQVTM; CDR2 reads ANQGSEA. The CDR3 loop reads CSAETQYF. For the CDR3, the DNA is TGCAGCGCAGAGACCCAGTACTTC.

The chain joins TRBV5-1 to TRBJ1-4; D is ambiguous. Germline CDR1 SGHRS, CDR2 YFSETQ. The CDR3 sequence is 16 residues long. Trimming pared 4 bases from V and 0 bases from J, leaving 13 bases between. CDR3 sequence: CASSPEGPATNEKLFF. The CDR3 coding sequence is TGCGCCAGCAGCCCTGAAGGGCCCGCAACTAATGAAAAACTGTTTTTT.